The 26 T cell receptor beta chains below come from one sample, sequenced in a study of cytomegalovirus exposure and HLA in healthy donors. PCR used 60 Vbeta primers and 13 Jbeta primers. Clones were sequenced by immunoSEQ multiplex PCR, and TCRdb holds only the in-frame ones, with some missing. Here the sample spans about 180,000 clones, 77% being singletons. The sample was PBMCs. All receptors come from a man between 18 and 29 years old in good health and CMV-seronegative.

This chain uses TRBV7-8 with TRBJ1-5; D uncertain. CDR3 length: 14 residues. The V gene lost 2 bases and the J gene lost 0 bases, with 5 bases spanning the gap. CDR1 is SGHVS and CDR2 is FQNEAQ in the germline V gene. CDR3 region: CASSLTTSNQPQHF. Written as DNA, the CDR3 is TGTGCCAGCAGCTTAACAACTAGCAATCAGCCCCAGCATTTT.

This clone was detected only once. The V call is TRBV29-1, the J call TRBJ2-7; D is ambiguous. The CDR3 covers 13 residues. Trimming removed 3 bases at V and 1 base at J, with 10 bases between. Germline CDR1 is SQVTM and CDR2 is ANQGSEA. Written as DNA, the CDR3 is TGCAGCGTTGAGTGGCCAGGATCCTACGAGCAGTACTTC. Its protein product is CSVEWPGSYEQYF.

V gene TRBV7-9 combines with J gene TRBJ2-3; 12 bases are a match to TRBD2. The CDR3 sequence is 15 residues long. V gave up 3 bases and J gave up 4 bases; unmatched junction bases: 2. Germline lookup yields CDR1 SEHNR and CDR2 FQNEAQ (reference sequence). DNA of the CDR3: TGTGCCAGCAGCTTCACTAGCGGGGGGTCAGATACGCAGTATTTT. The encoded protein is CASSFTSGGSDTQYF. The entire variable domain, with the rest obtained from reference TRBV7-9 and TRBJ2-3, is as follows: DTGVSQNPRHKITKRGQNVTFRCDPISEHNRLYWYRQTLGQGPEFLTYFQNEAQLEKSRLLSDRFSAERPKGSFSTLEIQRTEQGDSAMYLCASSFTSGGSDTQYFGPGTRLTVL.

The rearrangement links TRBV9 to TRBJ2-3; TRBD1 matches 8 bases. Germline-derived CDR1 and CDR2 are SGDLS and YYNGEE. Losses at the gene ends were 1 base for V and 5 bases for J; bases not matched to a gene: 9. The CDR3 is made up of 16 amino acids. CDR3 sequence (DNA): TGTGCCAGCAGCGTAAAACCAGGCAGGGGGCAAGATACGCAGTATTTT. The encoded protein is CASSVKPGRGQDTQYF.

This clone was picked up a small number of times. V is TRBV7-3 and J is TRBJ2-2, with TRBD1 matching over 8 bases. After removal of 6 bases from V and 4 bases from J, the junction contained 4 bases not matched to a gene. Germline loops: CDR1 SGHTA, CDR2 FQGTGA. This CDR3 region has 14 residues. DNA of the CDR3: TGTGCCAGCAGTCGGACAGGGCCCACCGGGGAGCTGTTTTTT. This codes for CASSRTGPTGELFF.

This clone showed up just once. J is TRBJ1-1 and V is TRBV19; no firm D call. Trimming cost V 3 bases and J 8 bases, with 13 bases left between them. The CDR3 has 13 residues. CDR1 is LNHDA and CDR2 is SQIVND in the germline V gene (reference sequence). The CDR3 DNA follows: TGTGCCAGTAGTATCGGGAGGCCAGGCGAAGCTTTCTTT. Translating gives CASSIGRPGEAFF.

The chain couples TRBV29-1 to TRBJ1-5, with 7 bases aligning to TRBD1. With V trimmed by 7 bases and J by 4 bases, 10 bases remained unmatched. This CDR3 contains 14 residues. Germline values: CDR1 SQVTM, CDR2 ANQGSEA. The CDR3 DNA reads TGCAGCGCCCGGGACAGCCAAACAAATCAGCCCCAGCATTTT. It encodes CSARDSQTNQPQHF.

This rearrangement joins TRBV5-1 to TRBJ1-1, with TRBD1 as a possible D gene (5 bases). The CDR3 sequence is 16 residues long. The germline CDR1 and CDR2 sequences are SGHRS and YFSETQ. Deletions cut 3 bases from V and 11 bases from J, with 26 bases between. The CDR3 loop reads CASSSRPDSSFRSAFF. CDR3 bases: TGCGCCAGCAGCTCACGGCCTGACAGTTCGTTTAGATCGGCTTTCTTT.

V gene TRBV9 combines with J gene TRBJ1-1; D uncertain. V was shortened by 0 bases and J by 2 bases, with 23 bases between the two germline ends. CDR3 length equals 19 residues. Germline V lookup: CDR1 SGDLS, CDR2 YYNGEE. The DNA of the CDR3 is TGTGCCAGCAGCGTAGACTGGCGGGTGAAGGGCGGGGTCAACACTGAAGCTTTCTTT. This codes for CASSVDWRVKGGVNTEAFF.

This clone showed up just a few times. The rearrangement uses TRBV7-9 and TRBJ1-2, with 10 bases that match TRBD1. Per the germline V gene, CDR1 is SEHNR and CDR2 is FQNEAQ (reference sequence). The CDR3 sequence is 17 residues long. J gave up 4 bases and V 1 base, and 9 bases lay outside the gene matches. CDR3 sequence (DNA): TGTGCCAGCAGCTTAGATGGGACAGGGGAGAAGGGCTATGGCTACACCTTC. Residues: CASSLDGTGEKGYGYTF.

This rearrangement joins TRBV19 to TRBJ2-1; 7 bases match TRBD2. The germline V gene encodes CDR1 LNHDA and CDR2 SQIVND (reference sequence). V was clipped by 3 bases and J by 5 bases; unmatched bases: 7. The CDR3 is made up of 15 amino acids. CDR3 region: CASSIVTSRDNEQFF. Written as DNA, the CDR3 is TGTGCCAGTAGTATTGTGACTAGCAGAGACAATGAGCAGTTCTTC.

The J gene is TRBJ2-3, the V gene TRBV28; perhaps TRBD1 as D (5 bases). The germline V and J ends were trimmed by 6 bases and 3 bases, with 16 bases remaining between them. This CDR3 has 15 amino acids. Germline assignment: CDR1 MDHEN and CDR2 SYDVKM. The CDR3: CASRRGLGSTDTQYF. In DNA, the CDR3 is TGTGCCAGCAGAAGGGGCCTAGGGTCGACAGATACGCAGTATTTT.

This clone was recorded only once. This chain connects TRBV21-1 to TRBJ2-2; no DNA check was done on the table's D call, TRBD2. TRBV21-1 is given as a pseudogene. The CDR3 is 19 residues long. The DNA for the CDR3 is TGTGCCAGCAGCAAAGATCGTATAAGAGGGAGTAAGAACACCGGGGAGCTGTTTTTT. It translates to CASSKDRIRGSKNTGELFF.

This chain links TRBV7-2 with TRBJ2-2; 7 positions agree with TRBD2. The CDR3 runs to 15 residues. V shed 5 bases, J shed 5 bases, and the junction held 8 bases outside the gene matches. Germline lookup yields CDR1 SGHTA and CDR2 FQGNSA. The CDR3 is CASSAGRAGTGELFF. The CDR3 DNA sequence: TGTGCCAGCAGCGCTGGGAGGGCTGGAACCGGGGAGCTGTTTTTT.

The V gene is TRBV7-2, the J gene TRBJ2-1; maybe TRBD1 (5 bases). V lost 0 bases to trimming and J lost 13 bases, with 22 bases between them. The CDR3 has 16 amino acids. In germline, CDR1 is SGHTA, CDR2 FQGNSA. DNA for the CDR3: TGTGCCAGCAGCTTAGCCCAGGGCTCCGTCTTGCCCCCCCAGTTCTTC. Translated: CASSLAQGSVLPPQFF.

The chain joins TRBV4-3 to TRBJ2-2, with 9 bases identical to TRBD2. The trim removed 7 bases at V and 1 base at J, leaving 7 bases unmatched. The CDR3 length is 16 residues. Germline V gene sequence: CDR1 LGHNA, CDR2 YSLEER. CDR3 region: CASTSLRGGNTGELFF. DNA of the CDR3: TGCGCCAGCACCTCCCTGCGGGGGGGGAACACCGGGGAGCTGTTTTTT.

This clone was counted a single time. The chain has TRBV5-3 and TRBJ1-6, with a tentative D call TRBD1 (5 bases). TRBV5-3 is an ORF; its function is uncertain. The CDR3 runs 16 residues. V was cut by 7 bases and J by 4 bases, with 18 bases left in between. This CDR3 reads CARSAGQSPYNSPLHF. The CDR3 coding sequence is TGTGCCAGATCGGCAGGGCAAAGCCCTTATAATTCACCCCTCCACTTT.

The gene calls are TRBV5-1 and TRBJ2-5; 7 nucleotides agree with TRBD1. The germline V gene encodes CDR1 SGHRS and CDR2 YFSETQ. J lost 5 bases, V lost 7 bases, and 11 bases had no gene match. The CDR3 length is 14 residues. CDR3 in amino acids: CASGLTGLGETQYF. DNA for the CDR3: TGCGCCAGCGGGTTGACAGGGTTGGGTGAGACCCAGTACTTC.

In this sample, this clone turned up a few times. The chain couples TRBV29-1 to TRBJ2-1, with 8 bases that match TRBD1. Per germline, CDR1 SQVTM and CDR2 ANQGSEA. The CDR3 sequence is 14 residues long. Unmatched junction bases numbered 13, after V lost 4 bases and J lost 11 bases. The CDR3 DNA reads TGCAGCGTTGCTCCGGCAGGGGGCGCAGGACAGCAGTTCTTC. Amino acids: CSVAPAGGAGQQFF.

The chain uses TRBV6-5 and TRBJ1-2, with D perhaps matching TRBD1 (5 bases). Germline assignment: CDR1 MNHEY and CDR2 SVGAGI. CDR3 length: 15 residues. Trimming pared 6 bases from V and 10 bases from J, leaving 24 bases between. CDR3 sequence reads: CASSHAEGPPGVYTF. DNA of the CDR3: TGTGCCAGCAGCCACGCGGAGGGGCCCCCTGGGGTCTACACCTTC.

V and J are TRBV7-2 and TRBJ2-1; D might be TRBD2 (6 bases). This CDR3 region has 14 residues. Germline values: CDR1 SGHTA, CDR2 FQGNSA. V shed 1 base and J shed 6 bases, with 10 bases lying between them. The CDR3 bases are TGTGCCAGCAGCTTAGGCGGCGGGACCAATGAGCAGTTCTTC. Translation gives CASSLGGGTNEQFF.

This clone appeared once. This sequence joins TRBV11-3 and TRBJ1-4; D unresolved. The CDR3 contains 15 residues. The V gene lost 5 bases and the J gene lost 4 bases, with 14 bases spanning the gap. Germline lookup yields CDR1 SGHNT and CDR2 YENEEA. The CDR3 coding sequence is TGTGCCAGCAGCCAGACGGGCAGCGGTAATGAAAAACTGTTTTTT. Encoded protein: CASSQTGSGNEKLFF. Full variable domain (rest looked up from reference TRBV11-3 and TRBJ1-4): EAGVVQSPRYKIIEKKQPVAFWCNPISGHNTLYWYLQNLGQGPELLIRYENEEAVDDSQLPKDRFSAERLKGVDSTLKIQPAELGDSAVYLCASSQTGSGNEKLFFGSGTQLSVL.

This chain joins TRBV7-2 and TRBJ2-1; D not resolved. The germline V and J ends were trimmed by 1 base and 2 bases, with 9 bases remaining between them. The CDR3 has 15 residues. The germline V gene has CDR1 SGHTA and CDR2 FQGNSA. CDR3 sequence (DNA): TGTGCCAGCAGCTTAGTTTTTAGTCCCTACAATGAGCAGTTCTTC. The encoded protein is CASSLVFSPYNEQFF. Filled out from reference TRBV7-2 and TRBJ2-1, the complete variable domain reads GAGVSQSPSNKVTEKGKDVELRCDPISGHTALYWYRQSLGQGLEFLIYFQGNSAPDKSGLPSDRFSAERTGGSVSTLTIQRTQQEDSAVYLCASSLVFSPYNEQFFGPGTRLTVL.

This chain joins TRBV2 and TRBJ1-2, with 12 positions matching TRBD1. Germline V CDR1 and CDR2: SNHLY, FYNNEI. The CDR3 spans 16 residues. The ends lost 6 bases at V and 7 bases at J; junction bases unmatched: 12. DNA of the CDR3: TGTGCCAGCAGGGGACTCCCGGGACAGGGGGCTAGTGGCTACACCTTC. This sequence encodes CASRGLPGQGASGYTF.

This clone was counted a single time. The gene calls are TRBV9 and TRBJ1-3, with D possibly TRBD1 on 5 matching bases. With 1 base removed from V and 0 bases from J, the gap between germline ends came to 11 bases. The CDR3 sequence is 16 residues long. Germline V gene sequence: CDR1 SGDLS, CDR2 YYNGEE. The CDR3 DNA is TGTGCCAGCAGCGTAACCCCGGGGGGCTCTGGAAACACCATATATTTT. Protein sequence: CASSVTPGGSGNTIYF. Based on the CDR3 plus reference TRBV9 and TRBJ1-3, the full variable domain is DSGVTQTPKHLITATGQRVTLRCSPRSGDLSVYWYQQSLDQGLQFLIQYYNGEERAKGNILERFSAQQFPDLHSELNLSSLELGDSALYFCASSVTPGGSGNTIYFGEGSWLTVV.

The V and J genes are TRBV7-9 and TRBJ2-5; maybe TRBD2 (6 bases). The CDR3 has 14 amino acids. The germline V and J ends were trimmed by 5 bases and 5 bases, with 15 bases remaining between them. Germline values: CDR1 SEHNR, CDR2 FQNEAQ (reference sequence). The CDR3 DNA reads as TGTGCCAGCAGCCCCCCGGGAGCGGCGGAGACCCAGTACTTC. Translated: CASSPPGAAETQYF.